A selection of T cell receptor beta chains follows, all from one sample in a study of shared clonotypes between healthy human individuals. Produced via immunoSEQ multiplex PCR; TCRdb's table is partial and in-frame only. The sample contains 2 million or so clones, about 95% of which appear only once. Sequencing used naive CD8+ T cells sorted from blood. These receptors all stem from a man aged 18-30 years in good health. CDR3s include the opening cysteine and the closing phenylalanine or tryptophan. D genes are given only for firm matches. Size is omitted from some rows. Given values are once, few, many or a class for expanded clones.

j_gene | v_gene | d_gene | abundance | CDR3nt | CDR3aa
TRBJ2-5 | TRBV13 | TRBD2 | once | TGTGCCAGCAGCTACACTAGCGGGGGCGGAGAGACCCAGTACTTC | CASSYTSGGGETQYF
TRBJ2-5 | TRBV11-2 | - | - | TGTGCCAGCAGCTTAGGTCACACCCCTTCGTCGGAGACCCAGTACTTC | CASSLGHTPSSETQYF
TRBJ2-3 | TRBV27 | TRBD2 | once | TGTGCCAGCAGTACTCCGGGACTAGCGGAACAAGATACGCAGTATTTT | CASSTPGLAEQDTQYF
TRBJ2-7 | TRBV5-1 | - | - | TGCGCCAGCAGCGGCGGGGCTCCATATGACTTCGAGCAGTACTTC | CASSGGAPYDFEQYF
TRBJ2-1 | TRBV9 | TRBD2 | - | TGTGCCAGCAGCGCTTGGGGACTAAGAAGCGGTGAGCAGTTCTTC | CASSAWGLRSGEQFF
TRBJ2-3 | TRBV7-9 | - | - | TGTGCCAGCAGCCTAGTGACTATGGGCACAGATACGCAGTATTTT | CASSLVTMGTDTQYF
TRBJ2-1 | TRBV27 | - | once | TGTGCCAGCATCCTTACCTATGGGGCCGATGAGCAGTTCTTC | CASILTYGADEQFF
TRBJ2-3 | TRBV7-8 | TRBD1 | - | TGTGCCAGCAGCCTATTCGTCCCGGGACAGGGCCACACACACACAGATACGCAGTATTTT | CASSLFVPGQGHTHTDTQYF
TRBJ1-6 | TRBV27 | - | - | TGTGCCAGCAGTCCCCTGGTTATCTCCTATAATTCACCCCTCCACTTT | CASSPLVISYNSPLHF
TRBJ1-2 | TRBV5-1 | - | - | TGCGCCAGCAGCCGAGGAGATGGCTACACCTTC | CASSRGDGYTF
TRBJ1-3 | TRBV13 | TRBD1 | - | TGTGCCAGCAGCGAACAGGGACAGGGGGCGCGAGGAAACACCATATATTTT | CASSEQGQGARGNTIYF
TRBJ2-5 | TRBV9 | TRBD2 | - | TGTGCCAGCAGCGTAGGCGGGGGTCAAGAGACCCAGTACTTC | CASSVGGGQETQYF
TRBJ1-4 | TRBV5-8 | - | - | TGTGCCAGCAGTAGGGGAAGTGATAATGAAAAACTGTTTTTT | CASSRGSDNEKLFF
TRBJ2-1 | TRBV4-3 | - | - | TGCGCCAGCAGCGTCGTCGGGGGACCTAACAATGAGCAGTTCTTC | CASSVVGGPNNEQFF